The next 9 T cell receptor beta chains were all read from a single sample in a study of T cell responses to AZD1222 COVID-19 vaccine. Method: immunoSEQ multiplex PCR; TCRdb's copy keeps in-frame clones and lacks some. The top ten clones hold around 7% of a sample with 130,000 or so clones, 94% of them seen once. The sample in question was peripheral blood, obtained on day 0 of AZD1222 vaccination. All receptors derive from an adult in good health.

This clone appeared once. The rearrangement joins TRBV6-6 to TRBJ2-1; D gene unclear. With 5 bases removed from V and 7 bases from J, the gap between germline ends came to 3 bases. The CDR3 has 10 amino acids. CDR1 and CDR2 from the germline V gene are MNHNY and SVGAGI (reference sequence). CDR3 nucleotides: TGTGCCAGCAGTCTAAATGAGCAGTTCTTC. Its translation: CASSLNEQFF.

The CDR3 loop is CAISPQPSGVGYEQYF. In DNA, the CDR3 is TGTGCCATCAGTCCACAACCGAGCGGGGTGGGGTACGAGCAGTACTTC. This chain uses TRBV10-3 with TRBJ2-7; the match to TRBD2 covers 7 bases. Germline values: CDR1 ENHRY, CDR2 SYGVKD. V trimming: 5 bases; J trimming: 4 bases; junction bases outside the gene matches: 14. The CDR3 consists of 16 residues.

The chain recombines TRBV6-5 with TRBJ1-1, with TRBD1 identical over 8 bases. CDR3 length equals 14 residues. CDR1 and CDR2 (germline): MNHEY, SVGAGI. The ends lost 5 bases at V and 1 base at J; junction bases unmatched: 3. CDR3 sequence reads: CASSMDRANTEAFF. CDR3 nucleotides: TGTGCCAGCAGTATGGACAGGGCGAACACTGAAGCTTTCTTT.

The V gene is TRBV21-1, the J gene TRBJ2-7. TRBV21-1 is recorded as a pseudogene. CDR3 length: 16 residues. Here the CDR3 reads CAQGWTPRSITYEQYF. CDR3 nucleotide sequence: TGTGCCCAGGGATGGACTCCCAGATCCATAACCTACGAGCAGTACTTC.

The chain combines TRBV3-1 (or the pseudogene TRBV3-2) with TRBJ2-3, with TRBD2 identical over 12 bases. The V gene's germline CDR1 is LGHDT and CDR2 YNNKEL (reference sequence). This CDR3 region has 15 residues. Losses at the gene ends were 1 base for V and 4 bases for J; bases not matched to a gene: 0. For the CDR3, the DNA is TGTGCCAGCAGCCAAGCTAGCGGGAGGGCAGATACGCAGTATTTT. This gives the protein CASSQASGRADTQYF.

CDR3 residues: CASSAWKGGNQPQHF. The CDR3 region has the DNA TGTGCCAGCAGCGCATGGAAGGGGGGGAATCAGCCCCAGCATTTT. The chain employs TRBV5-8 and TRBJ1-5, with D possibly matching TRBD1 (6 bases). With 4 bases removed from V and 4 bases from J, the gap between germline ends came to 15 bases. Germline V gene sequence: CDR1 SGHTS, CDR2 YDEGEE. The CDR3 has 15 amino acids. Full variable domain (rest looked up from reference TRBV5-8 and TRBJ1-5): EAGVTQSPTHLIKTRGQQATLRCSPISGHTSVYWYQQALGLGLQFLLWYDEGEERNRGNFPPRFSGRQFPNYSSELNVNALELEDSALYLCASSAWKGGNQPQHFGDGTRLSIL.

The J gene is TRBJ2-2, the V gene TRBV7-2; perhaps TRBD1 as D (6 bases). This CDR3 comprises 17 residues. The V gene's germline CDR1 is SGHTA and CDR2 FQGNSA. Between the trimmed V and J ends, which lost 2 bases and 6 bases, there was a span of 19 bases. The CDR3 DNA sequence: TGTGCCAGCAGCTTAACGACGAGCCCAGGGGACGCCGGGGAGCTGTTTTTT. Translating it yields CASSLTTSPGDAGELFF. Using reference TRBV7-2 and TRBJ2-2 for the parts outside the CDR3, the full variable domain is GAGVSQSPSNKVTEKGKDVELRCDPISGHTALYWYRQSLGQGLEFLIYFQGNSAPDKSGLPSDRFSAERTGGSVSTLTIQRTQQEDSAVYLCASSLTTSPGDAGELFFGEGSRLTVL.

CDR3 region: CASTFGTSKNIQYF. In nucleotides, the CDR3 is TGTGCCAGCACCTTTGGGACCTCCAAAAACATTCAGTACTTC. V usage is TRBV7-9 and J usage is TRBJ2-4; D is perhaps TRBD1 or TRBD2 (5 bases each). V lost 7 bases, J lost 2 bases, and 12 bases lay in between. The CDR3 loop spans 14 amino acids. CDR1 is SEHNR, CDR2 FQNEAQ, per germline (reference sequence).

The chain uses TRBV5-1 and TRBJ1-1; D may be TRBD1 (6 bases). Germline CDR1 and CDR2: SGHRS and YFSETQ. Deletions cut 4 bases from V and 4 bases from J, with 14 bases between. The CDR3 extends over 14 amino acids. In DNA, the CDR3 is TGCGCCAGCAGCGAAGGACAGCTCCTCACTGAAGCTTTCTTT. It yields the protein CASSEGQLLTEAFF.